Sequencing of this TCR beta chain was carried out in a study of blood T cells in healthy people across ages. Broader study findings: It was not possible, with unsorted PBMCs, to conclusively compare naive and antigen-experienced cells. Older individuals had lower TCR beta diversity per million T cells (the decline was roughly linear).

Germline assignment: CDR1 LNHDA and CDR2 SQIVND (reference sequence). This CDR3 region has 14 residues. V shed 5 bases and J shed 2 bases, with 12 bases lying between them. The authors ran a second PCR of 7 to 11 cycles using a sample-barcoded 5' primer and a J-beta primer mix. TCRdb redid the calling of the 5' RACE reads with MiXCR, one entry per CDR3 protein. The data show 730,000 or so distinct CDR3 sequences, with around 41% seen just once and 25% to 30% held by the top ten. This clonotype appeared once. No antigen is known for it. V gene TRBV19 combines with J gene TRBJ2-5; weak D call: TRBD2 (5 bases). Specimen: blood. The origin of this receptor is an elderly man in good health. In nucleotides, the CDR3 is TGTGCCAGTAGTTCCCGGACTCGACAAGAGACCCAGTACTTC. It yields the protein CASSSRTRQETQYF.